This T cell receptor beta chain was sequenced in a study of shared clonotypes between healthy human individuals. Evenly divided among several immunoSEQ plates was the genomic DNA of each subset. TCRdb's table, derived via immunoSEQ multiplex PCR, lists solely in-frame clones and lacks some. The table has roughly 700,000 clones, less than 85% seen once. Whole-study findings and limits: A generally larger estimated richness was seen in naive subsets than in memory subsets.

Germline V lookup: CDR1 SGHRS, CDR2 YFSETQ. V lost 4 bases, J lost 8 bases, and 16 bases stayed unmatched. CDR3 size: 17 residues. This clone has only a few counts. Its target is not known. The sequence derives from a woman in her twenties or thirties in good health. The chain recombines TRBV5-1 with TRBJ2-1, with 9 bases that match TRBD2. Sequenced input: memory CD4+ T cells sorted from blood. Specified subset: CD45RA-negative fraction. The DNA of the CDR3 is TGCGCCAGCAGCGGACTTGACCGCGGACTAGCGTTGGATGAGCAGTTCTTC. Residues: CASSGLDRGLALDEQFF.